Listed below are T cell receptor beta chains from one sample, sequenced in a study of cytomegalovirus exposure and HLA in healthy donors. Assay used: immunoSEQ multiplex PCR; TCRdb lists only in-frame clones, some missing. Among approximately 150,000 clones listed, 65% to 70% were seen once. Sequenced input: PBMCs. The receptors were sampled from a woman aged 18-30 years in good health and CMV-seropositive. CDR3s include the opening cysteine and the closing phenylalanine or tryptophan. The D gene is left open where the match is weak. A clone size is listed for some rows: how often the clone was seen (once, few, many), or a class if it is expanded.

abundance: -
d_gene: -
v_gene: TRBV18
j_gene: TRBJ1-2
CDR3aa: CASSPLDWGAGNYGYTF
CDR3nt: TGTGCCAGCTCACCACTTGATTGGGGCGCAGGGAATTATGGCTACACCTTC

abundance: once
d_gene: TRBD1
v_gene: TRBV6-5
j_gene: TRBJ1-2
CDR3aa: CASSQDRGDYGYTF
CDR3nt: TGTGCCAGCAGCCAGGACAGGGGGGACTATGGCTACACCTTC

abundance: -
d_gene: -
v_gene: TRBV29-1
j_gene: TRBJ1-1
CDR3aa: CSTGRYLGLSF
CDR3nt: TGCAGCACTGGGCGCTATTTGGGGCTTTCTTTT

abundance: -
d_gene: -
v_gene: TRBV9
j_gene: TRBJ1-5
CDR3aa: CASSVDGGTEPQHF
CDR3nt: TGTGCCAGCAGCGTAGACGGGGGGACGGAGCCCCAGCATTTT

abundance: -
d_gene: TRBD1
v_gene: TRBV7-9
j_gene: TRBJ1-1
CDR3aa: CASSNRGATEAFF
CDR3nt: TGTGCCAGCAGCAACAGGGGGGCCACTGAAGCTTTCTTT

abundance: once
d_gene: -
v_gene: TRBV10-3
j_gene: TRBJ1-5
CDR3aa: CAISESVSNQPQHF
CDR3nt: TGTGCCATCAGTGAATCAGTAAGCAATCAGCCCCAGCATTTT

abundance: -
d_gene: TRBD2
v_gene: TRBV5-4
j_gene: TRBJ2-7
CDR3aa: CASSPRLAGGYEQYF
CDR3nt: TGTGCCAGCAGCCCTAGACTAGCGGGAGGCTACGAGCAGTACTTC

abundance: -
d_gene: TRBD2
v_gene: TRBV30
j_gene: TRBJ2-5
CDR3aa: CAWAGTRGGTQYF
CDR3nt: TGTGCCTGGGCCGGGACTAGGGGGGGGACCCAGTACTTC

abundance: -
d_gene: TRBD1
v_gene: TRBV7-9
j_gene: TRBJ2-6
CDR3aa: CASSLAKGQGSGANVLTF
CDR3nt: TGTGCCAGCAGCTTAGCCAAGGGACAGGGATCCGGGGCCAACGTCCTGACTTTC

abundance: few
d_gene: TRBD1
v_gene: TRBV19
j_gene: TRBJ2-7
CDR3aa: CASSPQQGAPYEQYF
CDR3nt: TGTGCCAGTAGTCCACAACAGGGGGCACCCTACGAGCAGTACTTC

abundance: -
d_gene: TRBD1
v_gene: TRBV28
j_gene: TRBJ2-7
CDR3aa: CASRNNRGIYEQYF
CDR3nt: TGTGCCAGCAGAAATAACAGGGGTATTTACGAGCAGTACTTC

abundance: -
d_gene: TRBD1
v_gene: TRBV2
j_gene: TRBJ2-7
CDR3aa: CASRGPGQGSDEQYF
CDR3nt: TGTGCCAGCAGGGGGCCGGGACAGGGCAGCGACGAGCAGTACTTC

abundance: -
d_gene: -
v_gene: TRBV6-1
j_gene: TRBJ1-6
CDR3aa: CASRGTYTSPLHF
CDR3nt: TGTGCCAGCAGGGGGACATACACATCACCCCTCCACTTT

abundance: -
d_gene: TRBD2
v_gene: TRBV7-3
j_gene: TRBJ2-2
CDR3aa: CASSLAGVGTGELFF
CDR3nt: TGTGCCAGCAGCTTAGCGGGAGTTGGGACCGGGGAGCTGTTTTTT

abundance: few
d_gene: -
v_gene: TRBV4-1
j_gene: TRBJ1-1
CDR3aa: CASSQMRGLPMNTEAFF
CDR3nt: TGCGCCAGCAGCCAAATGCGCGGGCTACCCATGAACACTGAAGCTTTCTTT

abundance: -
d_gene: TRBD2
v_gene: TRBV19
j_gene: TRBJ2-2
CDR3aa: CASSPGGRAAGELFF
CDR3nt: TGTGCCAGTAGTCCTGGCGGGAGGGCCGCCGGGGAGCTGTTTTTT

abundance: -
d_gene: -
v_gene: TRBV7-8
j_gene: TRBJ1-1
CDR3aa: CASRATANTEAFF
CDR3nt: TGTGCCAGCAGAGCGACGGCGAACACTGAAGCTTTCTTT

abundance: -
d_gene: -
v_gene: TRBV28
j_gene: TRBJ2-7
CDR3aa: CASSLSSYTYEQYF
CDR3nt: TGTGCCAGCAGTTTATCTAGCTACACCTACGAGCAGTACTTC

abundance: -
d_gene: TRBD2
v_gene: TRBV5-4
j_gene: TRBJ2-5
CDR3aa: CASSRGLAGAGQETQYF
CDR3nt: TGTGCCAGCAGCCGGGGACTAGCGGGAGCTGGCCAAGAGACCCAGTACTTC

abundance: few
d_gene: -
v_gene: TRBV7-9
j_gene: TRBJ2-2
CDR3aa: CASSLPGGELFF
CDR3nt: TGTGCCAGCAGCTTACCGGGGGGGGAGCTGTTTTTT

abundance: -
d_gene: -
v_gene: TRBV6-6
j_gene: TRBJ2-5
CDR3aa: CASERGGETQYF
CDR3nt: TGTGCCAGCGAAAGGGGTGGAGAGACCCAGTACTTC

abundance: -
d_gene: -
v_gene: TRBV5-1
j_gene: TRBJ2-1
CDR3aa: CASSLMAGTYNEQFF
CDR3nt: TGCGCCAGCAGCTTGATGGCGGGGACTTACAATGAGCAGTTCTTC

abundance: -
d_gene: -
v_gene: TRBV2
j_gene: TRBJ1-1
CDR3aa: CASNKARGNTEAFF
CDR3nt: TGTGCCAGCAACAAAGCTAGGGGTAACACTGAAGCTTTCTTT

abundance: medium-sized
d_gene: -
v_gene: TRBV6-1
j_gene: TRBJ1-1
CDR3aa: CASSEAEEGPSTEAFF
CDR3nt: TGTGCCAGCAGTGAAGCGGAGGAAGGGCCTAGCACTGAAGCTTTCTTT

abundance: -
d_gene: TRBD2
v_gene: TRBV6-5
j_gene: TRBJ2-7
CDR3aa: CASSRMSGGYYEQYF
CDR3nt: TGTGCCAGCAGCCGTATGAGCGGGGGATACTACGAGCAGTACTTC

abundance: -
d_gene: -
v_gene: TRBV29-1
j_gene: TRBJ1-5
CDR3aa: CSALGGADQPQHF
CDR3nt: TGCAGCGCTCTGGGGGGGGCCGATCAGCCCCAGCATTTT

abundance: -
d_gene: -
v_gene: TRBV7-3
j_gene: TRBJ2-3
CDR3aa: CASSLWASGTDTQYF
CDR3nt: TGTGCCAGCAGCTTATGGGCTAGCGGCACAGATACGCAGTATTTT

abundance: few
d_gene: -
v_gene: TRBV28
j_gene: TRBJ1-2
CDR3aa: CASRTESNYGYTF
CDR3nt: TGTGCCAGCAGGACAGAGTCTAACTATGGCTACACCTTC

abundance: -
d_gene: TRBD1
v_gene: TRBV18
j_gene: TRBJ1-4
CDR3aa: CATRPGTDNEKLFF
CDR3nt: TGTGCCACCCGCCCCGGGACAGACAATGAAAAACTGTTTTTT

abundance: -
d_gene: -
v_gene: TRBV25-1
j_gene: TRBJ1-4
CDR3aa: CASSPHEGLGGEKLFF
CDR3nt: TGTGCCAGCAGTCCCCATGAAGGGCTCGGAGGGGAAAAACTGTTTTTT

abundance: -
d_gene: -
v_gene: TRBV28
j_gene: TRBJ1-1
CDR3aa: CASSLGGDVSTEAFF
CDR3nt: TGTGCCAGCAGTTTAGGAGGGGATGTGAGCACTGAAGCTTTCTTT

abundance: -
d_gene: TRBD1
v_gene: TRBV30
j_gene: TRBJ1-2
CDR3aa: CAWSGGTGVLINYGYTF
CDR3nt: TGTGCCTGGAGTGGGGGGACAGGGGTCCTTATTAACTATGGCTACACCTTC

abundance: few
d_gene: TRBD1
v_gene: TRBV14
j_gene: TRBJ2-7
CDR3aa: CASSLTQGPTSEQYF
CDR3nt: TGTGCCAGCAGCCTGACACAGGGGCCCACCAGCGAGCAGTACTTC

abundance: few
d_gene: TRBD1
v_gene: TRBV7-9
j_gene: TRBJ2-7
CDR3aa: CASSLVQGAGEQYF
CDR3nt: TGTGCCAGCAGCTTGGTACAGGGGGCGGGTGAGCAGTACTTC

abundance: -
d_gene: TRBD2
v_gene: TRBV11-3
j_gene: TRBJ2-3
CDR3aa: CASSTGGDTQYF
CDR3nt: TGTGCCAGCAGCACCGGGGGGGATACGCAGTATTTT

abundance: few
d_gene: TRBD2
v_gene: TRBV5-1
j_gene: TRBJ2-7
CDR3aa: CASSFAQAGVTYEQYF
CDR3nt: TGCGCCAGCAGCTTCGCTCAAGCGGGGGTTACCTACGAGCAGTACTTC

abundance: -
d_gene: -
v_gene: TRBV6-1
j_gene: TRBJ1-3
CDR3aa: CASSEDRVPGNTIYF
CDR3nt: TGTGCCAGCAGTGAAGACAGGGTCCCTGGAAACACCATATATTTT

abundance: -
d_gene: TRBD2
v_gene: TRBV7-3
j_gene: TRBJ2-3
CDR3aa: CASSLTSVGTQYF
CDR3nt: TGTGCCAGCAGCCTTACTAGCGTAGGTACGCAGTATTTT

abundance: -
d_gene: -
v_gene: TRBV5-1
j_gene: TRBJ2-7
CDR3aa: CASSFFFRPTGAYEQYF
CDR3nt: TGCGCCAGCAGCTTTTTCTTTCGGCCCACGGGGGCCTACGAGCAGTACTTC

abundance: -
d_gene: -
v_gene: TRBV27
j_gene: TRBJ2-7
CDR3aa: CASSFSGWSYEQYF
CDR3nt: TGTGCCAGCAGTTTTTCGGGGTGGTCCTACGAGCAGTACTTC

abundance: few
d_gene: -
v_gene: TRBV7-2
j_gene: TRBJ2-7
CDR3aa: CASIPTGTYEQYF
CDR3nt: TGTGCCAGCATCCCGACAGGAACCTACGAGCAGTACTTC

abundance: -
d_gene: TRBD1
v_gene: TRBV4-2
j_gene: TRBJ1-2
CDR3aa: CASSQVQGGNLYGYTF
CDR3nt: TGTGCCAGCAGCCAAGTACAGGGGGGGAATCTATATGGCTACACCTTC

abundance: -
d_gene: TRBD1
v_gene: TRBV20-1
j_gene: TRBJ2-7
CDR3aa: CSAQGQDEQYF
CDR3nt: TGCAGTGCTCAAGGACAGGACGAGCAGTACTTC

abundance: few
d_gene: TRBD1
v_gene: TRBV6-5
j_gene: TRBJ1-6
CDR3aa: CASTGTGTPLHF
CDR3nt: TGTGCCAGCACCGGGACAGGAACACCCCTCCACTTT

abundance: -
d_gene: TRBD1
v_gene: TRBV7-2
j_gene: TRBJ2-3
CDR3aa: CASSSGVAENRGPTDTQYF
CDR3nt: TGTGCCAGCAGCTCCGGAGTAGCGGAAAACAGGGGGCCCACAGATACGCAGTATTTT

abundance: -
d_gene: -
v_gene: TRBV7-6
j_gene: TRBJ1-1
CDR3aa: CASSGEAEAFF
CDR3nt: TGTGCCAGCAGCGGAGAAGCAGAAGCTTTCTTT

abundance: few
d_gene: -
v_gene: TRBV5-6
j_gene: TRBJ1-1
CDR3aa: CASSFTGYDTEAFF
CDR3nt: TGTGCCAGCAGCTTTACAGGGTATGACACTGAAGCTTTCTTT

abundance: -
d_gene: TRBD2
v_gene: TRBV27
j_gene: TRBJ2-1
CDR3aa: CASSPFTGGRINEQFF
CDR3nt: TGTGCCAGCAGTCCCTTTACGGGGGGGCGGATAAATGAGCAGTTCTTC

abundance: -
d_gene: -
v_gene: TRBV7-9
j_gene: TRBJ2-7
CDR3aa: CASSPSGHSYEQYF
CDR3nt: TGTGCCAGCAGCCCGTCAGGGCACTCCTACGAGCAGTACTTC

abundance: few
d_gene: -
v_gene: TRBV28
j_gene: TRBJ1-1
CDR3aa: CASSLIGGESTEAFF
CDR3nt: TGTGCCAGCAGTTTAATAGGGGGAGAGAGCACTGAAGCTTTCTTT

abundance: -
d_gene: -
v_gene: TRBV21-1
j_gene: TRBJ1-4
CDR3aa: CTKEKLFF
CDR3nt: TGTACTAAAGAAAAACTGTTTTTT

abundance: -
d_gene: TRBD2
v_gene: TRBV7-9
j_gene: TRBJ2-3
CDR3aa: CASSPAGADTQYF
CDR3nt: TGTGCCAGCAGCCCGGCGGGGGCAGATACGCAGTATTTT

abundance: -
d_gene: -
v_gene: TRBV30
j_gene: TRBJ2-7
CDR3aa: CASRPGGLYEQYF
CDR3nt: TGTGCCTCCAGACCCGGGGGGCTCTACGAGCAGTACTTC

abundance: -
d_gene: -
v_gene: TRBV14
j_gene: TRBJ1-1
CDR3aa: CASSPGPTGNTEAFF
CDR3nt: TGTGCCAGCAGCCCAGGGCCGACGGGCAACACTGAAGCTTTCTTT

abundance: -
d_gene: -
v_gene: TRBV2
j_gene: TRBJ2-7
CDR3aa: CASSPDNGWMEQYF
CDR3nt: TGTGCCAGCAGCCCCGACAACGGTTGGATGGAGCAGTACTTC

abundance: -
d_gene: TRBD2
v_gene: TRBV4-1
j_gene: TRBJ2-1
CDR3aa: CASSQIGLAGRTGPNEQFF
CDR3nt: TGCGCCAGCAGCCAAATTGGGCTAGCGGGACGAACTGGCCCCAATGAGCAGTTCTTC

abundance: -
d_gene: TRBD1
v_gene: TRBV6-5
j_gene: TRBJ1-3
CDR3aa: CASSPTGVGNTIYF
CDR3nt: TGTGCCAGCAGCCCGACAGGGGTCGGAAACACCATATATTTT

abundance: few
d_gene: -
v_gene: TRBV6-4
j_gene: TRBJ2-3
CDR3aa: CASSPLLGATDTQYF
CDR3nt: TGTGCCAGCAGCCCGCTTTTGGGGGCCACAGATACGCAGTATTTT